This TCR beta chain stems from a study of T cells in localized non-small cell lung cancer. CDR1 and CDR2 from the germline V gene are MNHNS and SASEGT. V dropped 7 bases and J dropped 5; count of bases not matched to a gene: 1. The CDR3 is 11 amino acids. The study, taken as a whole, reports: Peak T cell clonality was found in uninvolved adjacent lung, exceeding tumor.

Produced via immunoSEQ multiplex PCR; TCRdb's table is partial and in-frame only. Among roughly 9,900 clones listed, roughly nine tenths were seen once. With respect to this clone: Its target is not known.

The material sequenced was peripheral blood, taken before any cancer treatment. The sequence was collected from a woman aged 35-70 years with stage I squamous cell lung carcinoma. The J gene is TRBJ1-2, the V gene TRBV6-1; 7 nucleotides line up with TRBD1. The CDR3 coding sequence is TGTGCCAGCATACAGGGGTATGGCTACACCTTC. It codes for CASIQGYGYTF.